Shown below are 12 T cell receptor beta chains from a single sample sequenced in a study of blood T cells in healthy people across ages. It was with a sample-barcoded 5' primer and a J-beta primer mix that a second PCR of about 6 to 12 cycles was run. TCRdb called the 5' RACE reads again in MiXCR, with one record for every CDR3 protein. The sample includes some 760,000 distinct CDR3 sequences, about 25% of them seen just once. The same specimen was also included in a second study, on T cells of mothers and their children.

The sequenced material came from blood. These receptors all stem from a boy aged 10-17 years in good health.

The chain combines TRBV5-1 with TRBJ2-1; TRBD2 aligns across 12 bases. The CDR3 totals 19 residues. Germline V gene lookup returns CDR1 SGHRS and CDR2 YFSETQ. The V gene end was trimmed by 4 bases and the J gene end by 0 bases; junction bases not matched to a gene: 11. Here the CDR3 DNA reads TGCGCCAGCAGCCCGATCCTAGCGGGGGGGCCTAGCTCCTACAATGAGCAGTTCTTC. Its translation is CASSPILAGGPSSYNEQFF.

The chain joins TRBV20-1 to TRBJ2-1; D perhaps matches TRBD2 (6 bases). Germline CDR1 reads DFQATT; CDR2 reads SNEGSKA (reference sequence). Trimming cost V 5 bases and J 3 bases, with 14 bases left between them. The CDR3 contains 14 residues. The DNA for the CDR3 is TGCAGTGCTGAACGACTAGTAAGCTACAATGAGCAGTTCTTC. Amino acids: CSAERLVSYNEQFF.

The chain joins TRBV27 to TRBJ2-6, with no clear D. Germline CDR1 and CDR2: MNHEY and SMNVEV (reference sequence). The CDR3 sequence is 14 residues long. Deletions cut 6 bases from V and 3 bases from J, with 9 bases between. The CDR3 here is CASSFFLGANVLTF. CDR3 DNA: TGTGCCAGCAGCTTCTTTCTTGGGGCCAACGTCCTGACTTTC. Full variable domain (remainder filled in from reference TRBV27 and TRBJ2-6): EAQVTQNPRYLITVTGKKLTVTCSQNMNHEYMSWYRQDPGLGLRQIYYSMNVEVTDKGDVPEGYKVSRKEKRNFPLILESPSPNQTSLYFCASSFFLGANVLTFGAGSRLTVL.

The CDR3 nucleotides are TGTGCCAGCAGGGGACAGGGAATAATTGGGGAGCTGTTTTTT. Its translation: CASRGQGIIGELFF. The chain combines TRBV6-5 with TRBJ2-2, with 9 bases aligning to TRBD1. The CDR3 loop spans 14 amino acids. Germline V gives CDR1 MNHEY, CDR2 SVGAGI. With V trimmed by 6 bases and J by 8 bases, 7 bases remained unmatched.

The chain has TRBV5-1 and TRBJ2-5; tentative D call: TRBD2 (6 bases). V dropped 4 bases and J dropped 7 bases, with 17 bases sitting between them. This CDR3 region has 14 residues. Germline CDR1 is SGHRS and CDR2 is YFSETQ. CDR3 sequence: CASSRGQGGGTQYF. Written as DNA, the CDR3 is TGCGCCAGCAGCCGCGGGCAGGGAGGCGGGACCCAGTACTTC.

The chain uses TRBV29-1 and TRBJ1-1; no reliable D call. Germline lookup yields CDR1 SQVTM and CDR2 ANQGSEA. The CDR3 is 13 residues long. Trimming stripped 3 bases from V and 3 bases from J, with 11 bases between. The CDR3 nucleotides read TGCAGCGTTGATCGGGGAGGCGACACTGAAGCTTTCTTT. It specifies CSVDRGGDTEAFF.

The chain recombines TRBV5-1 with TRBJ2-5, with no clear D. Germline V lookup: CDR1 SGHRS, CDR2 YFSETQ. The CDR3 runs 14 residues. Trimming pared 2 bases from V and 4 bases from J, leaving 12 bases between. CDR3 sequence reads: CASSFDGLLETQYF. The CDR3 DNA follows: TGCGCCAGCAGCTTCGACGGCCTCCTAGAGACCCAGTACTTC.

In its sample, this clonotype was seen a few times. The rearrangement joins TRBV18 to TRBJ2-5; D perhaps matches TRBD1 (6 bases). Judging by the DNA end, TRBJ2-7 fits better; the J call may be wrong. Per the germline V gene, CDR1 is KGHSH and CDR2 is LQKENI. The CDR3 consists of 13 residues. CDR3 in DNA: TGTGCCAGCTCACCAAACAGGGCCTACGAGCAGTACTTC. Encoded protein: CASSPNRAYEQYF.

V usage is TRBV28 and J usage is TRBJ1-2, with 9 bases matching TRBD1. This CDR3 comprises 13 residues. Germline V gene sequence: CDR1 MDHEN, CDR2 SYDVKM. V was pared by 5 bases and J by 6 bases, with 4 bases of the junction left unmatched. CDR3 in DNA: TGTGCCAGCAGTCAATGGGACAGGGATGGCTACACCTTC. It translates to CASSQWDRDGYTF.

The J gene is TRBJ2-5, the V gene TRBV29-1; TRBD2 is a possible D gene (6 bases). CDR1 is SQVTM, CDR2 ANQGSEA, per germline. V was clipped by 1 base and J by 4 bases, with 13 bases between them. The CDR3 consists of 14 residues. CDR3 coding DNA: TGCAGCGTTGAAGGCAGCCCGGGGGTAGAGACCCAGTACTTC. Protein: CSVEGSPGVETQYF. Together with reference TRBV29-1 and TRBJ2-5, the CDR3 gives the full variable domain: SAVISQKPSRDICQRGTSLTIQCQVDSQVTMMFWYRQQPGQSLTLIATANQGSEATYESGFVIDKFPISRPNLTFSTLTVSNMSPEDSSIYLCSVEGSPGVETQYFGPGTRLLVL.

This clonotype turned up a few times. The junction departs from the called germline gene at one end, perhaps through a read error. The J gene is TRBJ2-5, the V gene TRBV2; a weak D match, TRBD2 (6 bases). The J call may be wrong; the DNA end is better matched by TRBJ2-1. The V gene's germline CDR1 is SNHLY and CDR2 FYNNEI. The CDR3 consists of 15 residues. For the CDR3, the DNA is TGTGCCAGCGGTGAAGCGCCGGGGCTAGCGCATGAGCAGTTCTTC. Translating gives CASGEAPGLAHEQFF.

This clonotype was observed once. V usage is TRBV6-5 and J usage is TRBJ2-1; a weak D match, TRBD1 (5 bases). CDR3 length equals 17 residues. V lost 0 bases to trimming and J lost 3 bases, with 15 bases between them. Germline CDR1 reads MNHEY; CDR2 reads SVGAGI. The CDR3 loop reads CASSYSPGHGDYNEQFF. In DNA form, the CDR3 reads TGTGCCAGCAGTTACTCACCCGGACACGGAGACTACAATGAGCAGTTCTTC.